Detailed here is one TCR beta chain. What it recognizes is unknown. This entry comes from a study of OX40 agonist ivuxolimab in advanced cancers. On the study more broadly: The treatment was a fully human IgG2 OX40 agonist, ivuxolimab. Study-wide results and caveats: At 0.1 to 3.0 mg/kg and by week 6, CD4+ and CD8+ T cells in the blood had expanded clonally. CD8+ T cells were the subset that, on average, had more expanded clones than CD4+.

V was trimmed by 6 bases and J by 2 bases, leaving 14 bases between them. The CDR3 covers 14 residues. From germline, CDR1 is LNHDA and CDR2 SQIVND (reference sequence). The table came from immunoSEQ multiplex PCR; TCRdb's copy has only in-frame clones and leaves some out. The data show roughly 54,000 clones, around 88% seen once. The TCR originated in an adult with an advanced solid tumor such as melanoma, head and neck, liver or kidney cancer. The chain carries TRBV19 and TRBJ2-7; D tentatively fits TRBD1 or TRBD2 (5 bases each). Specimen: CD4+ or CD8+ T cells sorted from blood, collected in a trial of the OX40 agonist ivuxolimab. DNA of the CDR3: TGTGCCAGTAGCATCACAGGTAGCGCCTACGAGCAGTACTTC. It specifies CASSITGSAYEQYF.